A single sample is the source of the 3 T cell receptor beta chains below, sequenced in a study of shared clonotypes between healthy human individuals. Repertoires were generated with immunoSEQ multiplex PCR, while TCRdb's copy carries only in-frame clones and drops some. The sample contains nearly 1 million clones, approximately 76% of which appear only once. The sequenced sample consisted of memory CD4+ T cells sorted from blood. The subset here: CD45RA-negative fraction. The origin of the receptors is a man in his late teens or twenties in good health.

The gene calls are TRBV9 and TRBJ1-6, with 9 bases matching TRBD1. The CDR3 covers 17 residues. CDR1 and CDR2 from the germline V gene are SGDLS and YYNGEE. The V gene end was trimmed by 2 bases and the J gene end by 5 bases; junction bases not matched to a gene: 8. This chain's CDR3 is CASSVGGQGYDNSPLHF. The CDR3 region has the DNA TGTGCCAGCAGCGTGGGAGGACAGGGGTACGATAATTCACCCCTCCACTTT.

This chain links TRBV6-5 with TRBJ2-5; D gene unclear. The DNA end is a closer match to TRBJ2-7, so the J assignment may be wrong. Per germline, CDR1 MNHEY and CDR2 SVGAGI. CDR3 size: 11 residues. The CDR3 coding sequence is TGTGCCAGCAGTTCGAACTACGAGCAGTACTTC. Amino acids: CASSSNYEQYF.

This clone was seen only a few times. This chain joins TRBV7-2 and TRBJ2-1; weak D call: TRBD2 (7 bases). The CDR3 consists of 15 residues. Trimming left V 7 bases short and J 3 bases short, with 16 bases between. Germline values: CDR1 SGHTA, CDR2 FQGNSA. This chain's CDR3 is CASTQRGGRYNEQFF. DNA for the CDR3: TGTGCCAGCACCCAGCGCGGGGGCCGCTACAATGAGCAGTTCTTC.